This record concerns one T cell receptor (beta chain) sequence. This clone is a singleton in its sample. Its binding antigen is unknown. Base qualities are not provided; no much larger clone lies one nucleotide away. Explained via the paper, the time point label denotes: baseline before first vaccination. The treatment or condition label here, explained by the study, means: meningococcal conjugate vaccine given as trial control. The vaccinee samples were drawn from two UK trials, COV001 and COV002, one of which was a single-blind randomized controlled phase 2/3 trial testing AZD1222 (ChAdOx1 nCoV-19) in healthy adults. For TCRbeta chain sequencing, PBMC samples were collected from trial participants at day 0 and at day 28 after the second dose. This sample is drawn from a study of T cell responses to AZD1222 COVID-19 vaccine (dated by TCRdb to the early 2020s). As for the study more broadly: TCR sequencing was performed for some 250 trial participants, of whom 200 to 210 were given two doses of AZD1222 and approximately 25 were given two doses of MenACWY control vaccine. Enrollment into the trials was organized by age into subgroups of 18-55, 56-69 and 70-plus years, and those subgroups contained approximately 160, 26 and 62 TCR-sequenced participants, respectively. The investigation overall reported the following: Epitopes outside the regions mutated in the B.1.351 and B.1.1.7 variants were reportedly recognized by nearly half of the unique spike-specific TCRs. Most participants were white British and females outnumbered males, and the authors suggested that clonal diversity may have been underestimated. The whole spike protein was spanned by vaccine-associated CD4 TCRs, and dominant responses were seen in regions 160-218 and 743-854. The 56-69-year group was small, and its depth increase did not reach significance, likely because of low power. Because no day 14 peak-response samples were available, repertoires were characterized only after the peak T cell response. After two AZD1222 doses, spike-specific TCR breadth and depth were significantly higher than at day 0 and than in MenACWY recipients. Only six AZD1222 recipients were SARS-CoV-2 seropositive at baseline, limiting conclusions about previously exposed vaccinees.

The germline V gene (reference sequence) yields LGHDT for CDR1 and YNNKEL for CDR2. Cut back by 5 bases and 4 bases, the V and J ends lie 11 bases apart. The CDR3 measures 13 amino acids from cysteine to phenylalanine. Only CDR3 DNA is held: 39 bases, read in frame from base 1. The CDR3 regions of human TCRbeta chains were analyzed by immunosequencing. The paper's data handling went like this. Repertoire TCRs were checked for matches against a reference library of SARS-CoV-2-specific TCRs that had been generated using the MIRA antigen-specificity platform. Breadth was defined as the fraction of unique TCRs that were SARS-CoV-2-associated. Depth was defined as the fraction of total T cells that were SARS-CoV-2-associated. Using the MIRA data, each spike-specific TCR was assigned both to the spike region to which the TCR was reactive and to a CD4 or CD8 class. Log10-transformed breadth and depth values were compared by one-way ANOVA with Sidak's multiple comparisons tests. TCRdb mirrors the immuneACCESS table, restricted to in-frame sequences. Some clones are absent from its copies; in checked studies, under half trace to an unresolved V gene, and the reason for the others is unknown. The DNA was the basis for D and trimming; V, J and clone size are from that table. This sample has about 85,000 clones in its table, and almost 90% of those were observed once. Over 9% of the sample lies in the top ten.

This chain is built from TRBV3-1 (or the pseudogene TRBV3-2) and TRBJ1-2; there is no confident call for the D gene. Sequenced here: peripheral blood, sampled on day 0 of MenACWY control vaccination. The sequence derives from an adult in good health. The DNA sequence is given as TGTGCCAGCAGCTCCCTGGGGAGCTATGGCTACACCTTC. Its protein product is CASSSLGSYGYTF.